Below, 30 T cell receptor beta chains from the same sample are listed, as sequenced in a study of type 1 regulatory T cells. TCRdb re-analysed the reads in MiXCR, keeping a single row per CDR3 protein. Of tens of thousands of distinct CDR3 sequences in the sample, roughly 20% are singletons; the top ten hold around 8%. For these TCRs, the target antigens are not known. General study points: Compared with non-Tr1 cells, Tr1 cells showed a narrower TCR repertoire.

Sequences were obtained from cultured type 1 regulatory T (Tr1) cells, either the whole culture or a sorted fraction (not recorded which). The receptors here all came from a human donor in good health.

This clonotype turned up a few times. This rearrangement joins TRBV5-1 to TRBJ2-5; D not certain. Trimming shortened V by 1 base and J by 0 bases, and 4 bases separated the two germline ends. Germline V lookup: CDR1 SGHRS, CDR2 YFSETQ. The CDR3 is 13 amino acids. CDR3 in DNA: TGCGCCAGCAGCTTGATGGACCAAGAGACCCAGTACTTC. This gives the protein CASSLMDQETQYF.

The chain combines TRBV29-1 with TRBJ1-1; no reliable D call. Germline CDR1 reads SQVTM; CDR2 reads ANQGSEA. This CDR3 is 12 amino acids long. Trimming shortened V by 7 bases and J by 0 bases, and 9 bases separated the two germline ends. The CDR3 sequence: CSGGSMNTEAFF. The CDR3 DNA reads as TGCAGCGGTGGGTCCATGAACACTGAAGCTTTCTTT.

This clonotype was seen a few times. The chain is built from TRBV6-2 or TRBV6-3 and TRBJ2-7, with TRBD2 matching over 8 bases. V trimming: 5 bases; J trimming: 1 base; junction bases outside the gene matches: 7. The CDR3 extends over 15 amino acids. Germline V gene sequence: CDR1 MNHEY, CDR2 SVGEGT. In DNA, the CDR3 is TGTGCCAGCAGTAGCGGGGTAGCGGGGTCCTACGAGCAGTACTTC. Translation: CASSSGVAGSYEQYF.

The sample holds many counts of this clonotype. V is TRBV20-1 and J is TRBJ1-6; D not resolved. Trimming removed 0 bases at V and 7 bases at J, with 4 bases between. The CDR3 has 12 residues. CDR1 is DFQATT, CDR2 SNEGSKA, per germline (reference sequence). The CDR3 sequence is CSAREGNSPLHF. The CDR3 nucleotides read TGCAGTGCTAGAGAAGGGAATTCACCCCTCCACTTT.

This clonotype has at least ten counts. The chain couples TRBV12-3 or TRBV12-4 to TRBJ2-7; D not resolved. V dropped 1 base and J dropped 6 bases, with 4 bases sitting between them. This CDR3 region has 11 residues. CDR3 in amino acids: CASSLGGEQYF. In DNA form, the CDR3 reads TGTGCCAGCAGTTTAGGGGGCGAGCAGTACTTC.

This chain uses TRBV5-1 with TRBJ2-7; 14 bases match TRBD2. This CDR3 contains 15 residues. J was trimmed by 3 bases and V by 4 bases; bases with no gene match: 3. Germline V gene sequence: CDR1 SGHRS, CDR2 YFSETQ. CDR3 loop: CASSGTSGSFYEQYF. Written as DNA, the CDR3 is TGCGCCAGCAGCGGGACTAGCGGGAGCTTCTACGAGCAGTACTTC.

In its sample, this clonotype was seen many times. CDR3 DNA: TGCGCCAGCAGCCTCGGACAGGGTAGCGACACCGGGGAGCTGTTTTTT. Protein product: CASSLGQGSDTGELFF. The rearrangement links TRBV5-1 to TRBJ2-2; TRBD1 aligns across 8 bases. The germline V gene encodes CDR1 SGHRS and CDR2 YFSETQ. Trimming at V came to 4 bases and at J to 3 bases, leaving 8 bases not matched to a gene. The CDR3 has 16 amino acids.

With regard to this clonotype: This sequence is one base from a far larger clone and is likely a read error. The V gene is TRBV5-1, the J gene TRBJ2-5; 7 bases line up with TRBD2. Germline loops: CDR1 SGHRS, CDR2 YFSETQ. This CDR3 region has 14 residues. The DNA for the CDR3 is TGTGCCAGCAGCTTGGGGCTAGCGGAGGGGACCCAGCACTTC. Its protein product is CASSLGLAEGTQHF.

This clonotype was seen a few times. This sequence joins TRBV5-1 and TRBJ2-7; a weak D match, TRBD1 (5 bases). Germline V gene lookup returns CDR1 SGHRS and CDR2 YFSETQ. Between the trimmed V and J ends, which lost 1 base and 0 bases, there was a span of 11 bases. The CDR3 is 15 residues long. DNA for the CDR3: TGCGCCAGCAGCTTGTCAGACAGCGCCTCCTACGAGCAGTACTTC. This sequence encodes CASSLSDSASYEQYF.

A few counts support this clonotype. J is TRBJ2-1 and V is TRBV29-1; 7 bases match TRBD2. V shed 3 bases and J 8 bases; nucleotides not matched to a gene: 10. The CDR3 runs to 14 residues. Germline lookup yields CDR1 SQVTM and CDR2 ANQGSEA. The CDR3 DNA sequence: TGCAGCGTTGAGGGCGCCGGGGGGATTGATGAGCAGTTCTTC. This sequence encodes CSVEGAGGIDEQFF.

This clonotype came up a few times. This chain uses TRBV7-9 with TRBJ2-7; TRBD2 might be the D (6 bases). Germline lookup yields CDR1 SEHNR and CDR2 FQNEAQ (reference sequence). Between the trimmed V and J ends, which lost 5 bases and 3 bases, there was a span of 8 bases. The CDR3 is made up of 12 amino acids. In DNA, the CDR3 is TGTGCCAGCAGCGGGGGGATCTACGAGCAGTACTTC. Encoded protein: CASSGGIYEQYF.

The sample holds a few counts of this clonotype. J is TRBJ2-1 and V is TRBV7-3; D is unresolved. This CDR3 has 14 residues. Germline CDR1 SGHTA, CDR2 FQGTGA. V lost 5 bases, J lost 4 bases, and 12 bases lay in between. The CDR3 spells CASSRDGVYNEQFF. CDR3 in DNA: TGTGCCAGCAGCCGAGATGGGGTTTACAATGAGCAGTTCTTC.

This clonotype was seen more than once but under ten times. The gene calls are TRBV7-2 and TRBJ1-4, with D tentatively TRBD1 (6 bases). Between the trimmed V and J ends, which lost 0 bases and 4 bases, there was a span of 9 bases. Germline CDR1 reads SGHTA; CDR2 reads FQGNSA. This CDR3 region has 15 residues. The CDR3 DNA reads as TGTGCCAGCAGCTTAGCTACAGGGAATAATGAAAAACTGTTTTTT. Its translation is CASSLATGNNEKLFF.

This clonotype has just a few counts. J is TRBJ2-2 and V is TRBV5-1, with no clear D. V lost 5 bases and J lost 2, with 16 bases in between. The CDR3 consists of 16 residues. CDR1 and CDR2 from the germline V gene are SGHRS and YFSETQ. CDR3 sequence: CASSLGLDFNTGELFF. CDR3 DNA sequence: TGCGCCAGCAGTCTCGGGCTAGATTTTAACACCGGGGAGCTGTTTTTT.

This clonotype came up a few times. This CDR3 is CASSQDRYTEAFF. The DNA of the CDR3 is TGCGCCAGCAGCCAAGACAGGTACACTGAAGCTTTCTTT. The chain recombines TRBV4-3 with TRBJ1-1; no clear D. The V end lost 0 bases, the J end lost 3 bases, and 5 bases lay between the germline ends. The CDR3 consists of 13 residues. Germline CDR1 reads LGHNA; CDR2 reads YSLEER.

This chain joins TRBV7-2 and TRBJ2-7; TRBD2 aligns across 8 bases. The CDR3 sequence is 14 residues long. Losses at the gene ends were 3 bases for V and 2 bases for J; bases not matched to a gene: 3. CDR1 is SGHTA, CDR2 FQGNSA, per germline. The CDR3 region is CASSFQAGAYEQYF. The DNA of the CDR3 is TGTGCCAGCAGCTTTCAAGCGGGAGCCTACGAGCAGTACTTC.

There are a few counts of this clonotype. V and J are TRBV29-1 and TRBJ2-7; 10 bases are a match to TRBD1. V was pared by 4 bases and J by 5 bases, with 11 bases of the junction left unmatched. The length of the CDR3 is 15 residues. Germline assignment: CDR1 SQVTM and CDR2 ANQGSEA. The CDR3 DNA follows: TGCAGCGTTGGACAGGGGGCCTGGGGGTCTCACGAGCAGTACTTC. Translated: CSVGQGAWGSHEQYF.

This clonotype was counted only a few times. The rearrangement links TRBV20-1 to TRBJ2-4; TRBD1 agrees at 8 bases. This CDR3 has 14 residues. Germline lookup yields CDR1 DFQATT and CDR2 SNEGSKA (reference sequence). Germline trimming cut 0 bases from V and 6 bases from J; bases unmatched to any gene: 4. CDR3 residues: CSAREARGPNIQYF. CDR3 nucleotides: TGCAGTGCTAGAGAGGCCAGGGGGCCAAACATTCAGTACTTC.

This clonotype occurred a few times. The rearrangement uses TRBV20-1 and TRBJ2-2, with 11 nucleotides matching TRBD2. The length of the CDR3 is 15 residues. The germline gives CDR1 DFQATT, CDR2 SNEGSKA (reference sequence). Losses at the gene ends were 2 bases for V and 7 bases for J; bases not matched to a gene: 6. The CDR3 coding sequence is TGCAGTGCTAGACCCCCGGGACTAGCGGACGGGGAGCTGTTTTTT. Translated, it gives CSARPPGLADGELFF.

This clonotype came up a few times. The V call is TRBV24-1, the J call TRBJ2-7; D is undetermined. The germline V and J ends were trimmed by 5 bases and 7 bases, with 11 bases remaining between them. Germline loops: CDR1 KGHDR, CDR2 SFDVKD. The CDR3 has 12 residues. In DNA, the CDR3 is TGTGCCACCAGTGGGGCGGTCGGAGAGCAGTACTTC. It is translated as CATSGAVGEQYF.

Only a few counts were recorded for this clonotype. The CDR3 loop is CASSWTVLSYEQYF. DNA for the CDR3: TGTGCCAGCAGCTGGACAGTCCTCTCCTACGAGCAGTACTTC. The rearrangement joins TRBV7-2 to TRBJ2-7; the D gene is possibly TRBD1 (6 bases). V lost 4 bases to trimming and J lost 0 bases, with 10 bases between them. The CDR3 totals 14 residues. The germline CDR1 and CDR2 sequences are SGHTA and FQGNSA. Supplemented by reference TRBV7-2 and TRBJ2-7, the full variable domain reads GAGVSQSPSNKVTEKGKDVELRCDPISGHTALYWYRQSLGQGLEFLIYFQGNSAPDKSGLPSDRFSAERTGGSVSTLTIQRTQQEDSAVYLCASSWTVLSYEQYFGPGTRLTVT.

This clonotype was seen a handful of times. The CDR3 region has the DNA TGTGCCAGCAGCCGGCAACAGGAATACGAGCAGTACTTC. Its translation: CASSRQQEYEQYF. The rearrangement uses TRBV7-2 and TRBJ2-7; possibly TRBD1 for D (5 bases). V lost 5 bases and J lost 4, with 12 bases in between. The germline gives CDR1 SGHTA, CDR2 FQGNSA. There are 13 residues in the CDR3.

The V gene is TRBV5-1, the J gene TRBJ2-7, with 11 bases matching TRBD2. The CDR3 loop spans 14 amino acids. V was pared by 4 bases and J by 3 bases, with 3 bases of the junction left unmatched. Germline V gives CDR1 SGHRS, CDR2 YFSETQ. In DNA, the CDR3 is TGCGCCAGCAGCGCACTAGCGGGGGACTACGAGCAGTACTTC. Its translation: CASSALAGDYEQYF.

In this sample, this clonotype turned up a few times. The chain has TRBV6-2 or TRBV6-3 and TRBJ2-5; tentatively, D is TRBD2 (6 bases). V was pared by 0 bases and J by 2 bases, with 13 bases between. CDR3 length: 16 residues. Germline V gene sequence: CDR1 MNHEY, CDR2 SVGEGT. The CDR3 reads CASSYSMSAGQETQYF. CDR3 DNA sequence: TGTGCCAGCAGTTACTCGATGTCAGCGGGTCAAGAGACCCAGTACTTC.

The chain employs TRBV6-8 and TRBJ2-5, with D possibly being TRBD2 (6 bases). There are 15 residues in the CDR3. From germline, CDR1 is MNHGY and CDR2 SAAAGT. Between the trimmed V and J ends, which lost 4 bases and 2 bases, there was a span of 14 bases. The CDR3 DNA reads TGTGCCAGCAGTTCTCGCGGGACGGTTCAAGAGACCCAGTACTTC. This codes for CASSSRGTVQETQYF.

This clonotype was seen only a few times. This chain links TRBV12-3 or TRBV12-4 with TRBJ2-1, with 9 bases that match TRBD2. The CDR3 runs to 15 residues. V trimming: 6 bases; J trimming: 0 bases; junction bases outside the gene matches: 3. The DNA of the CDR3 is TGTGCCAGCAGAAATAGCGGGAGCTCCTACAATGAGCAGTTCTTC. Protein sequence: CASRNSGSSYNEQFF.

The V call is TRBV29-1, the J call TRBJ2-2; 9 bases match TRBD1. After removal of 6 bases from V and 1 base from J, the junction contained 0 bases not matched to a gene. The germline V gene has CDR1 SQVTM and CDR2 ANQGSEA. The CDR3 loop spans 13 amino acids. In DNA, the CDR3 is TGCAGCGTGGGACAGGGGAACACCGGGGAGCTGTTTTTT. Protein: CSVGQGNTGELFF.

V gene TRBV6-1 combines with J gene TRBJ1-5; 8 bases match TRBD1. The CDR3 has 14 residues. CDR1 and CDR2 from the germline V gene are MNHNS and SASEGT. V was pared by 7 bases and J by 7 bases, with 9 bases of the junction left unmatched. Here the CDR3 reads CASNLGQVNQPQHF. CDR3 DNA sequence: TGTGCCAGCAACCTGGGACAGGTCAACCAGCCCCAGCATTTT.

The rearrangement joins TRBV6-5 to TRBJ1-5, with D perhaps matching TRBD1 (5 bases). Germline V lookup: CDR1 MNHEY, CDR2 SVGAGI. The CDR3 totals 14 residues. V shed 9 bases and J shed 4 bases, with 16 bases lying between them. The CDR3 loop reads CASRFQGVNQPQHF. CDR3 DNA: TGTGCCAGTCGATTCCAGGGCGTTAATCAGCCCCAGCATTTT.

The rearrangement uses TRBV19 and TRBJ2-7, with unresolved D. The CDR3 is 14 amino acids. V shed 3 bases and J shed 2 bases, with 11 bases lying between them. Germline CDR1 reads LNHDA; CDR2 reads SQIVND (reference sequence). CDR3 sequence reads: CASSIGLTTYEQYF. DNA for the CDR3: TGTGCCAGTAGTATTGGCCTTACAACCTACGAGCAGTACTTC.